This T cell receptor (beta chain) was sequenced for a study of blood T cells in healthy people across ages. Whole-study results and caveats: Per million T cells, TCR beta diversity dropped roughly linearly as age increased.

In the case of this clonotype: Its antigen is unidentified.

Then a second PCR, running about 7 to 11 cycles, was carried out with a sample-barcoded 5' primer and a J-beta primer mix. Each CDR3 protein is one row after TCRdb ran MiXCR on the 5' RACE reads. The sample holds over a million distinct CDR3 sequences, under 30% seen once. The germline V and J ends were trimmed by 6 bases and 1 base, with 16 bases remaining between them. Germline V gene lookup returns CDR1 SGDLS and CDR2 YYNGEE. The CDR3 contains 15 residues. Donors gave around 10 milliliters of peripheral blood apiece. These same records also appear under a second study, on T cells of mothers and their children. That work contributes: Mothers gave over 8.5 million TCR beta CDR3 reads each, and children roughly 3 million each.

Sequencing was performed on blood. This sequence originates from a girl aged 2 to 10 in good health. The genes are TRBV9 and TRBJ2-5; the D gene is possibly TRBD2 (7 bases). Here the CDR3 reads CASNMGGAVQETQYF. CDR3 nucleotide sequence: TGTGCCAGCAATATGGGGGGGGCCGTCCAAGAGACCCAGTACTTC.